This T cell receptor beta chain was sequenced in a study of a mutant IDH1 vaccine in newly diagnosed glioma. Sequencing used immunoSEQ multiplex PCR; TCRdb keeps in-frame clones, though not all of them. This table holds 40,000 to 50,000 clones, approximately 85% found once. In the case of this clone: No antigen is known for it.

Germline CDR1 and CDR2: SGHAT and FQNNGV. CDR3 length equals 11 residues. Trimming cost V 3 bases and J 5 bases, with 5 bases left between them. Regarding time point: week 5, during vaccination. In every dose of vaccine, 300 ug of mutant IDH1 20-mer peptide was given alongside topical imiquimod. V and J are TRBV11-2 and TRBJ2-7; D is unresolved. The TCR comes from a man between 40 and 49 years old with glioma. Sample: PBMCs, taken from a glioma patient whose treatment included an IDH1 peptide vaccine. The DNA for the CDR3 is TGTGCCAGCAGCTTTATAAACGAGCAGTACTTC. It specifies CASSFINEQYF. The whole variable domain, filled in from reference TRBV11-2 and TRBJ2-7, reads EAGVAQSPRYKIIEKRQSVAFWCNPISGHATLYWYQQILGQGPKLLIQFQNNGVVDDSQLPKDRFSAERLKGVDSTLKIQPAKLEDSAVYLCASSFINEQYFGPGTRLTVT.